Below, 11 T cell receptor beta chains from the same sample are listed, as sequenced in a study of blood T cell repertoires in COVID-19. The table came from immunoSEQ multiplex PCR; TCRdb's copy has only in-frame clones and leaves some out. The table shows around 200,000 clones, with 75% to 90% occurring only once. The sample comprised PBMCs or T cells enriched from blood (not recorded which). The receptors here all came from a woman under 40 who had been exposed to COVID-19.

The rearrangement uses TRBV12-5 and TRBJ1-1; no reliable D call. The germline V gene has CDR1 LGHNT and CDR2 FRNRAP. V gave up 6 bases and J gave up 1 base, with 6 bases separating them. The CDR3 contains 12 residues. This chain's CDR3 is CASGPGNTEAFF. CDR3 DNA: TGTGCTAGTGGACCCGGGAACACTGAAGCTTTCTTT.

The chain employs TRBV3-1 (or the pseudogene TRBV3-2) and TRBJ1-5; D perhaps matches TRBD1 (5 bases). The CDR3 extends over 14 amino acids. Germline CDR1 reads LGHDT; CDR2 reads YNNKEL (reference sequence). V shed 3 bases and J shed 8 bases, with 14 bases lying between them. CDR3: CASSHGGVLEPQHF. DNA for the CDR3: TGTGCCAGCAGCCATGGGGGGGTGTTGGAGCCCCAGCATTTT.

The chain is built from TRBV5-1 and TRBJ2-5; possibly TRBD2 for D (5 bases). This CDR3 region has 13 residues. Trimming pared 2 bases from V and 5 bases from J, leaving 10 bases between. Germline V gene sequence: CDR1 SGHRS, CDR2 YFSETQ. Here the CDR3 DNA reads TGCGCCAGCAGCTTTCCTGGGGAGGAGACCCAGTACTTC. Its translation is CASSFPGEETQYF.

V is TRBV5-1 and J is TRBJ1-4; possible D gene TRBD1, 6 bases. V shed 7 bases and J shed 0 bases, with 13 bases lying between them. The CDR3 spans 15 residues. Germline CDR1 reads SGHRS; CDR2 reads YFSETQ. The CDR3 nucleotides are TGCGCCAGCCGAGAACAGGGTGCAACTAATGAAAAACTGTTTTTT. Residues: CASREQGATNEKLFF.

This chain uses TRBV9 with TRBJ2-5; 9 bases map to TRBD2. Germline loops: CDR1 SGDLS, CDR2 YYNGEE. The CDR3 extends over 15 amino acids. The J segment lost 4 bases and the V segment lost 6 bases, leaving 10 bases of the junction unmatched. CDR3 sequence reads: CASTTRGGAGETQYF. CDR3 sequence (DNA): TGTGCCAGCACAACTCGCGGGGGGGCGGGAGAGACCCAGTACTTC.

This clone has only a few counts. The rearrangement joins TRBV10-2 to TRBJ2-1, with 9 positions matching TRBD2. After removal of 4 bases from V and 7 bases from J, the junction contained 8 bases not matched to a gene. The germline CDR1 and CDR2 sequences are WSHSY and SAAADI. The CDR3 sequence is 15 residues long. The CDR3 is CASSGGGGAKNEQFF. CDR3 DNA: TGCGCCAGCAGTGGCGGCGGGGGGGCCAAAAATGAGCAGTTCTTC.

The CDR3 DNA reads as TGTGCCAGCAGCCCTGGACAGGACACTGAAGCTTTCTTT. Its protein product is CASSPGQDTEAFF. The V and J genes are TRBV3-1 (or the pseudogene TRBV3-2) and TRBJ1-1; 7 bases agree with TRBD1. J lost 3 bases, V lost 4 bases, and 2 bases had no gene match. This CDR3 region has 13 residues. Germline lookup yields CDR1 LGHDT and CDR2 YNNKEL (reference sequence).

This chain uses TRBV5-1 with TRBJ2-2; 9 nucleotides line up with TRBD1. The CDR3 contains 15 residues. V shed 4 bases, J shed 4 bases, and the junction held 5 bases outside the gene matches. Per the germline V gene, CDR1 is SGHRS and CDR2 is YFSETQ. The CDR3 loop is CASSPDRGPTGELFF. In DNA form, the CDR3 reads TGCGCCAGCAGCCCGGACAGGGGTCCCACCGGGGAGCTGTTTTTT.

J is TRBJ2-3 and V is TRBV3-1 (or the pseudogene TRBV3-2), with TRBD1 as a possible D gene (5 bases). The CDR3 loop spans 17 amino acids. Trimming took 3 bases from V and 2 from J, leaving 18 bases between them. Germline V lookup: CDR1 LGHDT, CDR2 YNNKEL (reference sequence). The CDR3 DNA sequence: TGTGCCAGCAGCCAGGGGCCCCAGGGTTGGACCACAGATACGCAGTATTTT. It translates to CASSQGPQGWTTDTQYF.

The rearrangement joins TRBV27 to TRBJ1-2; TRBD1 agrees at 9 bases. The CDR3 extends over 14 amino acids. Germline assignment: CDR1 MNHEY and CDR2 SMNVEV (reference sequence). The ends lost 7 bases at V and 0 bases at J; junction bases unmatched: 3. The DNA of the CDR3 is TGTGCCAGCAAAAGGACAGGGGCTAACTATGGCTACACCTTC. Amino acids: CASKRTGANYGYTF.

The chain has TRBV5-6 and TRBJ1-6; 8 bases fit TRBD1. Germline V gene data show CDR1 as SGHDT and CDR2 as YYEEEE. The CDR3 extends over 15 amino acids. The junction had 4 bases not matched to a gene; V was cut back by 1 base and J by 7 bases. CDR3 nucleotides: TGTGCCAGCAGCTTGCGGGGGACAGGCAATTCACCCCTCCACTTT. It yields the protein CASSLRGTGNSPLHF.